This T cell receptor beta chain was obtained from a study of blood T cell repertoires in COVID-19 (dated by TCRdb to between 2020 and 2021). About the full investigation: Samples covering the acute and convalescent phases of COVID-19 were provided by collaborators in the United States, Italy and Spain. The material from the prospective study consisted of cDNA or gDNA derived from T cells, B-cell-depleted T cells, or PBMCs. Deeply sampled blood TCRbeta repertoires from subjects exposed to, actively infected with, or recovered from COVID-19 were included in the dataset. A freely available public database, intended as a resource for researchers studying the immune response to SARS-CoV-2, is where the repertoires were released. The samples were drawn from two sources: the first 160 participants of the ongoing ImmuneRACE study, and 1,254 subjects contributed by 6 global collaborators. A de-identified subject ID, COVID-19 status, age in years and sex were almost always included in the sample metadata. HLA class I and class II types, where available, came from metadata supplied by the sample provider rather than from assay-based typing.

TCRbeta CDR3 regions were amplified from genomic DNA using the immunoSEQ Assay, a bias-controlled multiplex PCR. The original methods were these. Within the assay, amplification of reference gene primers was used to estimate how many nucleated cells each sample contained. Sequence reads were collapsed and filtered to measure the absolute abundance of every unique TCRbeta CDR3 rearrangement. For each sample, productive Simpson clonality was calculated as the square root of Simpson's diversity index across productive rearrangements. As stored in TCRdb, this immuneACCESS dataset retains in-frame rearrangements with V and J assigned. A fraction of the clones does not appear; measured against another copy, unresolved V genes explain less than half of the discrepancy, and the remainder lacks a known reason. V, J and clone size are those of that table, while D and trimming were read from the DNA. The table for this sample lists about 200,000 clones; 88% of them were counted only once. In total, the top ten clones hold approximately 1.5% of the sample.

Whole blood was collected in K2EDTA tubes by collaborating institutions according to the institutions' own protocols. For TCRbeta analysis, collaborators shipped samples in one of three forms: frozen whole blood, isolated PBMCs, or DNA extracted from either of those sample types. The paper's findings and limits, for the study overall: The amount of clinical and demographic metadata varied by source and participant and was provided uncurated.

Concerning this clone itself: Its antigen is not yet known. Within one base of it there is no much larger clone, and no base qualities were kept.

Sequencing input: peripheral blood. This TCR was recovered from a young man with active or convalescent COVID-19.

The DNA reads as follows: TGCGCCAGCAGCCAAGAGAGGGCGCGCCACTATGGCTACACCTTC. It translates to CASSQERARHYGYTF. The rearrangement joined TRBV4-1 to TRBJ1-2, with no reliable assignment of the D segment. Trimming costs V 0 bases and J 3 bases, and their ends lie 11 bases apart. CDR1 and CDR2 are read off the germline V gene as MGHRA and YSYEKL. Its CDR3 holds 15 amino acids, cysteine through phenylalanine. Of the read, only the CDR3 DNA is kept; its 45 bases are in frame from base 1.